The 8 T cell receptor beta chains in this list originate from one sample, sequenced in a study of T cell responses to AZD1222 COVID-19 vaccine. Generated by immunoSEQ multiplex PCR, the TCRdb table keeps only in-frame clones and is missing some. The repertoire holds 100,000 or so clones, about 82% seen once, with approximately 5.6% in the top ten. The sequencing here drew on peripheral blood, taken 28 days after the second AZD1222 dose. The receptors here all came from an adult who received the AZD1222 COVID-19 vaccine.

As DNA, the CDR3 is TGTGCCAGCAGCCCCTCCGACCGGGCGAAGCGGAATCCTGGCTACACCTTC. It translates to CASSPSDRAKRNPGYTF. The J gene is TRBJ1-2, the V gene TRBV5-5; D remains unclear. The germline V gene has CDR1 SGHKS and CDR2 YYEKEE (reference sequence). The CDR3 runs to 17 residues. Trimming removed 4 bases at V and 7 bases at J, with 26 bases between. Using reference TRBV5-5 and TRBJ1-2 for the parts outside the CDR3, the full variable domain is DAGVTQSPTHLIKTRGQQVTLRCSPISGHKSVSWYQQVLGQGPQFIFQYYEKEERGRGNFPDRFSARQFPNYSSELNVNALLLGDSALYLCASSPSDRAKRNPGYTFGSGTRLTVV.

This chain connects TRBV3-1 (or the pseudogene TRBV3-2) to TRBJ1-2; D not resolved. The CDR3 has 11 amino acids. Germline values: CDR1 LGHDT, CDR2 YNNKEL (reference sequence). V lost 1 base, J lost 5 bases, and 2 bases lay in between. CDR3 sequence reads: CASSQGYGYTF. The CDR3 nucleotides read TGTGCCAGCAGCCAAGGGTATGGCTACACCTTC.

This chain joins TRBV3-1 (or the pseudogene TRBV3-2) and TRBJ1-1; D uncertain. Germline V gene lookup returns CDR1 LGHDT and CDR2 YNNKEL (reference sequence). The CDR3 runs 10 residues. V shed 8 bases and J shed 2 bases, with 3 bases lying between them. CDR3 sequence reads: CASGNTEAFF. CDR3 bases: TGTGCCAGCGGAAACACTGAAGCTTTCTTT.

The chain couples TRBV11-3 to TRBJ2-2; a possible D gene is TRBD1 (7 bases). The CDR3 spans 18 residues. Germline V gene sequence: CDR1 SGHNT, CDR2 YENEEA. V lost 0 bases and J lost 6, with 20 bases in between. CDR3: CASSLDQGGRRWAGELFF. CDR3 bases: TGTGCCAGCAGCTTAGATCAGGGGGGAAGGCGATGGGCCGGGGAGCTGTTTTTT.

For this clone: At one of its ends the junction is not consistent with the germline gene, which may arise from a read error. V usage is TRBV30 and J usage is TRBJ1-5; 7 bases are shared with TRBD1. The CDR3 runs 14 residues. Looked up from germline, CDR1 is GTSNPN and CDR2 is SVGIG (reference sequence). The chain's CDR3 is CARSLGQLNQPQHF. CDR3 DNA sequence: TGTGCCCGGAGTCTGGGACAGTTAAATCAGCCCCAGCATTTT.

The V call is TRBV5-6, the J call TRBJ2-7; the D is unclear. Trimming left V 4 bases short and J 2 bases short, with 13 bases between. CDR1 and CDR2 from the germline V gene are SGHDT and YYEEEE. CDR3 size: 14 residues. The DNA of the CDR3 is TGTGCCAGCAGCCCCACCGGCGGAGCCTACGAGCAGTACTTC. It specifies CASSPTGGAYEQYF. Combining the CDR3 with reference TRBV5-6 and TRBJ2-7 gives the whole variable domain DAGVTQSPTHLIKTRGQQVTLRCSPKSGHDTVSWYQQALGQGPQFIFQYYEEEERQRGNFPDRFSGHQFPNYSSELNVNALLLGDSALYLCASSPTGGAYEQYFGPGTRLTVT.

This sequence joins TRBV29-1 and TRBJ2-6; the D is unclear. Trimming pared 3 bases from V and 0 bases from J, leaving 6 bases between. The length of the CDR3 is 14 residues. CDR1 and CDR2 (germline): SQVTM, ANQGSEA. The CDR3, as DNA: TGCAGCGTTGACAGGATCTCTGGGGCCAACGTCCTGACTTTC. The encoded protein is CSVDRISGANVLTF.

The genes are TRBV28 and TRBJ2-7, with D unresolved. The length of the CDR3 is 15 residues. Trimming took off 0 bases at V and 2 bases at J, with 11 bases between the two ends. The germline CDR1 and CDR2 sequences are MDHEN and SYDVKM. The CDR3 is CASSLWAALTYEQYF. CDR3 sequence (DNA): TGTGCCAGCAGTTTATGGGCAGCTCTCACCTACGAGCAGTACTTC.